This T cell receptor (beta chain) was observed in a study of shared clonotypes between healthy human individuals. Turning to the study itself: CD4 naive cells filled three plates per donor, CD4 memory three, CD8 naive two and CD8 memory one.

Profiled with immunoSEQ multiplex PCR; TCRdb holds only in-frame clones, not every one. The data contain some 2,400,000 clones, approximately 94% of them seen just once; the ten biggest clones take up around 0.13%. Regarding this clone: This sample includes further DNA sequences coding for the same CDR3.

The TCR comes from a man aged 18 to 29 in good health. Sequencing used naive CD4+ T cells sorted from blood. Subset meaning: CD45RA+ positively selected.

The CDR3 DNA is TGCGCCAGCAGTTCAGGGTGGAACACTGAAGCTTTCTTT. This encodes CASSSGWNTEAFF. The rearrangement links TRBV5-1 to TRBJ1-1; D might be TRBD1 (5 bases). Germline V CDR1 and CDR2: SGHRS, YFSETQ. This CDR3 contains 13 residues. V dropped 5 bases and J dropped 1 base, with 9 bases sitting between them.